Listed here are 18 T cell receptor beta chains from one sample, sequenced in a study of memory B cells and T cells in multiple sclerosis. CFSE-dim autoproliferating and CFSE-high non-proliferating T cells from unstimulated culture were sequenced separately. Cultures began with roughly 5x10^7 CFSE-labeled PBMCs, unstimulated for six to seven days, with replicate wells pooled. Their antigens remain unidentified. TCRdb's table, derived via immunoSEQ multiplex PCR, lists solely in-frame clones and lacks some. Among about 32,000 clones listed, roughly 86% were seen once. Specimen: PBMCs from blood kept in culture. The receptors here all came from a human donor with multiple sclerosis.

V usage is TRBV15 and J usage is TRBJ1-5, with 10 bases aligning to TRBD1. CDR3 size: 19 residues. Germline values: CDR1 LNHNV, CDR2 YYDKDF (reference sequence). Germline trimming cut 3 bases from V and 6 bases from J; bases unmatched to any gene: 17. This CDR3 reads CATSRPVGTGVLGVQPQHF. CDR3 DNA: TGTGCCACCAGCAGGCCGGTAGGGACAGGGGTACTTGGGGTTCAGCCCCAGCATTTT.

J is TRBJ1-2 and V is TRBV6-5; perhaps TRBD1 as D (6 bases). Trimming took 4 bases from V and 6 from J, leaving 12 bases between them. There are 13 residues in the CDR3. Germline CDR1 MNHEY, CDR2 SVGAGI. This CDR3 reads CASSLSGVHGYTF. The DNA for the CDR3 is TGTGCCAGCAGTTTGTCAGGGGTTCATGGCTACACCTTC.

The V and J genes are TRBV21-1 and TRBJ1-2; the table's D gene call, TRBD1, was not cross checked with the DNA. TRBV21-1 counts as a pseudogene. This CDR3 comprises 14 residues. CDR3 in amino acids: CASSKGTGPYGYTF. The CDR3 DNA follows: TGTGCCAGCAGCAAGGGGACAGGTCCTTATGGCTACACCTTC.

The CDR3 DNA reads as TGTGCCAGCAGCTTGTTGGGCGGCACCTACGAGCAGTACTTC. Protein: CASSLLGGTYEQYF. This chain uses TRBV5-6 with TRBJ2-7, with no clear D. Germline V lookup: CDR1 SGHDT, CDR2 YYEEEE. This CDR3 spans 14 amino acids. V lost 1 base and J 2 bases, leaving 10 bases between the germline ends.

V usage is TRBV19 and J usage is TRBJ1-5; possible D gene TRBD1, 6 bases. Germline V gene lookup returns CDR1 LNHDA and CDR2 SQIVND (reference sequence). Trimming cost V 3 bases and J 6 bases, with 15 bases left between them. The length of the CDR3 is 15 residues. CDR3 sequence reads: CASSMVKTGSQPQHF. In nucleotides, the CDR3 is TGTGCCAGTAGTATGGTGAAAACAGGGTCTCAGCCCCAGCATTTT.

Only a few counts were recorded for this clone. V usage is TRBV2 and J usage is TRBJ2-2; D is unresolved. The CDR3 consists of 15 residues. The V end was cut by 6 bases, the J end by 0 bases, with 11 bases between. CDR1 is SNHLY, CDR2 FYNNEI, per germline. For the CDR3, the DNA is TGTGCCAGCAGAGAACCGTTCGCGAACACCGGGGAGCTGTTTTTT. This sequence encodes CASREPFANTGELFF.

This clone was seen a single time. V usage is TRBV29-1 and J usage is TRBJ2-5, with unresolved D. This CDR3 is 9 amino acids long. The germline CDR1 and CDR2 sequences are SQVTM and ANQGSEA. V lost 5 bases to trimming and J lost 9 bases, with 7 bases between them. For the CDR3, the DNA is TGCAGCGTTAGTCCCCCCCAGTACTTC. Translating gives CSVSPPQYF.

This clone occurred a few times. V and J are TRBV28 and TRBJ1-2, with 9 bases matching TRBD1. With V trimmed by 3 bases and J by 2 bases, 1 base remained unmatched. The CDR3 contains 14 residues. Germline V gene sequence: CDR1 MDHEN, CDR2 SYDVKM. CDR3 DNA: TGTGCCAGCAGTTTGGGACAGGGCAACTATGGCTACACCTTC. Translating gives CASSLGQGNYGYTF.

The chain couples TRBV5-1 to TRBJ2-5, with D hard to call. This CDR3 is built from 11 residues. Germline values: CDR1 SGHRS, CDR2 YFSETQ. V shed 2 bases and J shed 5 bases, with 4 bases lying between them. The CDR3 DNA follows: TGCGCCAGCAGCTTCGCCGAGACCCAGTACTTC. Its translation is CASSFAETQYF.

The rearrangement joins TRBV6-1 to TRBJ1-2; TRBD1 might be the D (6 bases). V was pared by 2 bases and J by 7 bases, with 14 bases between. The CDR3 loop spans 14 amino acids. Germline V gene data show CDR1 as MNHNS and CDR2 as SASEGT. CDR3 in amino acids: CASSERTAAPGYTF. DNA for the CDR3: TGTGCCAGCAGTGAAAGGACAGCCGCCCCTGGCTACACCTTC.

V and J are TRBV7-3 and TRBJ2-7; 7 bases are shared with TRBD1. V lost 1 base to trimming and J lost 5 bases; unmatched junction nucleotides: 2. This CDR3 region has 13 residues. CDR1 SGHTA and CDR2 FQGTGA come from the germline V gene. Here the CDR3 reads CASSLNRGHEQYF. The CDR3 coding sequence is TGTGCCAGCAGCTTAAACAGGGGCCACGAGCAGTACTTC.

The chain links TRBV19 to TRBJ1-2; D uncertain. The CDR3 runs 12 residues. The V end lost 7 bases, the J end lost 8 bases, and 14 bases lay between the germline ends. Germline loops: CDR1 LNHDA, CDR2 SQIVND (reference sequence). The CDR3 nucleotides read TGTGCCAGTACCACTACCTCGGGCGGCTACACCTTC. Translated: CASTTTSGGYTF.

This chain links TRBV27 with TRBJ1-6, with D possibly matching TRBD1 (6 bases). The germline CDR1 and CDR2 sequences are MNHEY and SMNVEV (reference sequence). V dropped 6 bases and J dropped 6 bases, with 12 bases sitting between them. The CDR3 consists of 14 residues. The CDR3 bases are TGTGCCAGCAGGAACGACAGGTTTAATTCACCCCTCCACTTT. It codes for CASRNDRFNSPLHF.

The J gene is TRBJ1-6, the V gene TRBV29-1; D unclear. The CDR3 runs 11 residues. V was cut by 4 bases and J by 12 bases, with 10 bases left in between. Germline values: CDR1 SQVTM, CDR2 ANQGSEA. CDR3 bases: TGCAGCGTTGGGGAGGAGAAACCCCTCCACTTT. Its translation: CSVGEEKPLHF.

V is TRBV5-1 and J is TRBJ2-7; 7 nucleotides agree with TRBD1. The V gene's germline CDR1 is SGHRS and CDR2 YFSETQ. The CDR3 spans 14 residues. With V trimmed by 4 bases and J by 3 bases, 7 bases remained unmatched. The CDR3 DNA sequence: TGCGCCAGCAGCGACCCCGGGACAGACTACGAGCAGTACTTC. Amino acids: CASSDPGTDYEQYF.

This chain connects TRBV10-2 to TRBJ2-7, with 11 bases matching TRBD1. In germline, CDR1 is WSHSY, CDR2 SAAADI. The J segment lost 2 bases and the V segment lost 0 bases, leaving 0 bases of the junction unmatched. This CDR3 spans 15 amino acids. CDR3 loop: CASSESGQGAYEQYF. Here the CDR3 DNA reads TGCGCCAGCAGTGAGTCGGGACAGGGGGCCTACGAGCAGTACTTC.

For the CDR3, the DNA is TGCACCAGCAGCCAAGATGGAGGGAACACTGAAGCTTTCTTT. Protein: CTSSQDGGNTEAFF. This sequence joins TRBV1 and TRBJ1-1. TRBV1 corresponds to a pseudogene. The CDR3 runs to 14 residues.

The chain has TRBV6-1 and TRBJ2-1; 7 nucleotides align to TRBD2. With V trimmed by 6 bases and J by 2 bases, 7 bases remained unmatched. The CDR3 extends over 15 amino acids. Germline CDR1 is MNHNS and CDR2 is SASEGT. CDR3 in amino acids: CASSTMGTTYNEQFF. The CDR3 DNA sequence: TGTGCCAGCAGCACGATGGGGACTACCTACAATGAGCAGTTCTTC.